Listed below are T cell receptor beta chains from one sample, sequenced in a study of shared clonotypes between healthy human individuals. Data came from immunoSEQ multiplex PCR; TCRdb stores just in-frame clones and leaves some out. The repertoire holds 950,000 to 1,100,000 clones, with approximately 80% as singletons. Sample: memory CD4+ T cells from PBMCs. These receptors were collected from a man aged 18 to 30 in good health. Some clones in this sample may be carry-over from other donors' samples. Both conserved end residues are part of each CDR3. The D gene is left open where the match is weak. Clone size is given for some rows only: seen once, a few or many times, or a class if the clone is expanded.

clone size,J gene,D gene,V gene,CDR3 protein,CDR3 DNA
NA,TRBJ2-1,NA,TRBV29-1,CSVEDPRALSYNEQFF,TGCAGCGTTGAAGATCCCCGGGCCCTCTCCTACAATGAGCAGTTCTTC
NA,TRBJ2-7,NA,TRBV5-6,CASSLTTYEQYF,TGTGCCAGCAGCTTAACGACCTACGAGCAGTACTTC
once,TRBJ2-7,TRBD2,TRBV18,CASSPPSGMGEQYF,TGTGCCAGCTCACCACCTAGCGGGATGGGAGAGCAGTACTTC
few,TRBJ1-5,NA,TRBV28,CASSPSGGKPQHF,TGTGCCAGCAGCCCCTCCGGGGGCAAGCCCCAGCATTTT
NA,TRBJ2-5,NA,TRBV25-1,CATGSLETQYF,TGTGCTACTGGGAGTCTCGAGACCCAGTACTTC
few,TRBJ1-1,TRBD1,TRBV27,CASRSGTEGTEAFF,TGTGCCAGCAGATCGGGGACAGAGGGCACTGAAGCTTTCTTT
NA,TRBJ2-1,NA,TRBV29-1,CSVNPWPLTSSNEQFF,TGCAGCGTTAACCCGTGGCCCCTCACTAGCAGCAATGAGCAGTTCTTC
NA,TRBJ2-5,NA,TRBV5-1,CASSLARVPQETQYF,TGCGCCAGCAGCTTGGCGCGGGTACCCCAAGAGACCCAGTACTTC
NA,TRBJ2-5,NA,TRBV7-9,CASSLGNRQETQYF,TGTGCCAGCAGCTTAGGGAATCGGCAAGAGACCCAGTACTTC
NA,TRBJ1-3,NA,TRBV27,CASSLGGRGGVSGNTIYF,TGTGCCAGCAGTTTAGGCGGTAGGGGGGGTGTCTCTGGAAACACCATATATTTT
NA,TRBJ2-7,NA,TRBV5-1,CASSFQGNPGFEQYF,TGCGCCAGCAGCTTTCAGGGAAACCCCGGCTTCGAGCAGTACTTC
NA,TRBJ2-1,NA,TRBV2,CASSAPGSSYNEQFF,TGTGCCAGCAGCGCCCCCGGGAGCTCCTACAATGAGCAGTTCTTC
NA,TRBJ1-4,NA,TRBV28,CASSLSEGINEKLFF,TGTGCCAGCAGTTTAAGTGAAGGTATTAATGAAAAACTGTTTTTT
NA,TRBJ1-2,NA,TRBV4-2,CASSQEDGGLNGYTF,TGTGCCAGCAGCCAAGAGGACGGCGGTTTAAATGGCTACACCTTC
NA,TRBJ2-5,TRBD2,TRBV23-1,CASTRTSTETQYF,TGCGCCAGCACCCGGACTAGCACGGAGACCCAGTACTTC
NA,TRBJ2-5,NA,TRBV7-7,CASSLSRGWGETQYF,TGTGCCAGCAGCTTATCCAGGGGCTGGGGAGAGACCCAGTACTTC
once,TRBJ1-1,TRBD1,TRBV7-2,CASSLTGAVTEAFF,TGTGCCAGCAGCTTAACAGGGGCGGTCACTGAAGCTTTCTTT
NA,TRBJ2-5,NA,TRBV7-9,CASSLPRDSRNQYF,TGTGCCAGCAGCCTACCCCGGGACTCCCGGAACCAGTACTTC
NA,TRBJ2-2,TRBD2,TRBV25-1,CASSPGGRVFGELFF,TGTGCCAGCAGTCCTGGCGGGAGGGTTTTCGGGGAGCTGTTTTTT
once,TRBJ1-2,NA,TRBV5-6,CASRRGQLRLFGYTF,TGTGCCAGCAGACGAGGACAGTTACGACTTTTTGGCTACACCTTC
NA,TRBJ2-5,TRBD1,TRBV2,CASSGRGQAQETQYF,TGTGCCAGCAGTGGTCGGGGACAGGCCCAAGAGACCCAGTACTTC
many,TRBJ2-1,TRBD2,TRBV2,CASSEWTSGVDEQFF,TGTGCCAGCAGTGAATGGACTAGCGGAGTGGATGAGCAGTTCTTC
NA,TRBJ1-1,NA,TRBV29-1,CSAGKGGVNTEAFF,TGCAGCGCTGGCAAGGGGGGTGTGAACACTGAAGCTTTCTTT
NA,TRBJ2-7,NA,TRBV5-1,CASSTSVGYEQYF,TGCGCCAGCAGCACCTCGGTCGGCTACGAGCAGTACTTC
NA,TRBJ2-3,NA,TRBV5-1,CASSLSTRTTDTQYF,TGCGCCAGCAGCTTGTCTACTCGCACCACAGATACGCAGTATTTT
NA,TRBJ2-6,NA,TRBV15,CATSRNILGSSGANVLTF,TGTGCCACCAGCAGAAACATACTAGGGAGCTCTGGGGCCAACGTCCTGACTTTC
NA,TRBJ2-3,TRBD2,TRBV5-1,CASTQGLSGSDSDTQYF,TGCGCCAGCACCCAGGGTCTCAGCGGGAGTGACTCAGATACGCAGTATTTT
NA,TRBJ1-5,NA,TRBV30,CAWSVPGANSNQPQHF,TGTGCCTGGAGTGTACCGGGGGCGAATAGCAATCAGCCCCAGCATTTT
NA,TRBJ1-5,TRBD1,TRBV6-1,CASSRYGTESQPQHF,TGTGCCAGCAGTCGATATGGGACAGAATCTCAGCCCCAGCATTTT
NA,TRBJ1-5,TRBD1,TRBV5-3,CARSHSGTGSFNQPQHF,TGTGCCAGAAGCCATTCGGGGACAGGGTCCTTTAATCAGCCCCAGCATTTT
NA,TRBJ1-3,NA,TRBV28,CASHESRGLSGNTIYF,TGTGCCAGCCACGAGAGCAGGGGCCTCTCTGGAAACACCATATATTTT
NA,TRBJ2-2,NA,TRBV28,CASRYTGQNTGELFF,TGTGCCAGCAGATATACAGGGCAGAACACCGGGGAGCTGTTTTTT
NA,TRBJ1-1,NA,TRBV7-2,CASSPRRRNTEAFF,TGTGCCAGCAGCCCCCGACGGAGGAACACTGAAGCTTTCTTT
once,TRBJ2-7,NA,TRBV28,CASSGTRSAYEQYF,TGTGCCAGCAGCGGAACACGGTCCGCCTACGAGCAGTACTTC
many,TRBJ2-5,NA,TRBV30,CAWSVGGHETQYF,TGTGCCTGGAGTGTAGGGGGGCACGAGACCCAGTACTTC
NA,TRBJ2-7,NA,TRBV18,CASSPSSDEQYF,TGTGCCAGCTCACCTTCTAGCGACGAGCAGTACTTC
NA,TRBJ2-1,NA,TRBV18,CASSRGRWANEQFF,TGTGCCAGCTCCCGGGGACGATGGGCCAATGAGCAGTTCTTC
NA,TRBJ2-2,NA,TRBV28,CASSGPGPFTGELFF,TGTGCCAGCAGTGGCCCCGGGCCATTCACCGGGGAGCTGTTTTTT
once,TRBJ2-3,NA,TRBV5-8,CASSRGRAVDTQYF,TGTGCCAGCAGCCGGGGACGGGCAGTAGATACGCAGTATTTT
many,TRBJ1-2,NA,TRBV6-1,CASSADNYGYTF,TGTGCCAGCAGTGCAGATAACTATGGCTACACCTTC
NA,TRBJ1-1,NA,TRBV18,CASSPRTPTPPSHTEAFF,TGTGCCAGCTCACCACGCACACCGACACCCCCGTCCCACACTGAAGCTTTCTTT
NA,TRBJ2-7,NA,TRBV27,CASRHRDSDHEQYF,TGTGCCAGCAGGCACCGGGACTCCGACCACGAGCAGTACTTC
NA,TRBJ2-5,NA,TRBV28,CASSPVGWETQYF,TGTGCCAGCAGTCCCGTGGGTTGGGAGACCCAGTACTTC
many,TRBJ1-6,NA,TRBV28,CASIRDYNSPLHF,TGTGCCAGCATTCGAGATTATAATTCACCCCTCCACTTT
NA,TRBJ2-2,NA,TRBV18,CASSPRVEAGELFF,TGTGCCAGCTCACCCAGGGTGGAAGCCGGGGAGCTGTTTTTT
once,TRBJ2-5,NA,TRBV28,CASSLGGSRGKTQYF,TGTGCCAGCAGCCTAGGGGGATCAAGAGGGAAGACCCAGTACTTC
NA,TRBJ2-7,NA,TRBV6-6,CANQHGPPWYEQYF,TGTGCCAATCAACACGGACCCCCTTGGTACGAGCAGTACTTC
NA,TRBJ2-2,TRBD2,TRBV7-3,CATGLAPFLTGELFF,TGTGCCACTGGACTAGCGCCTTTTTTGACCGGGGAGCTGTTTTTT
NA,TRBJ1-5,NA,TRBV6-1,CASSASLVQPQHF,TGTGCCAGCAGTGCTTCACTGGTTCAGCCCCAGCATTTT
once,TRBJ1-1,NA,TRBV20-1,CSGLRNTEAFF,TGCAGTGGGTTGAGGAACACTGAAGCTTTCTTT
NA,TRBJ2-2,NA,TRBV28,CASSTPGGAGELFF,TGTGCCAGCAGTACCCCCGGGGGAGCCGGGGAGCTGTTTTTT
NA,TRBJ1-2,TRBD1,TRBV18,CASSPRSGGGYGYTF,TGTGCCAGCTCACCACGGTCAGGGGGCGGCTATGGCTACACCTTC
NA,TRBJ1-5,NA,TRBV30,CAWSVVAGNQPQHF,TGTGCCTGGAGTGTAGTTGCAGGGAATCAGCCCCAGCATTTT
NA,TRBJ1-2,TRBD1,TRBV19,CASSQTGVVDGYTF,TGTGCCAGTAGCCAGACAGGGGTAGTAGATGGCTACACCTTC